This record covers a single TCR beta chain. Its target is unknown. This sample is drawn from a study of early T cells in non-severe SARS-CoV-2 infection. Study-wide results and caveats: Reliance on VDJdb matching favored anti-spike CD8 responses; private and CD4 specificities were missed.

Each single cDNA molecule received a unique molecular identifier. Each CDR3 protein is one row after TCRdb ran MiXCR on the 5' RACE reads. Of roughly 47,000 distinct CDR3 sequences in the sample, 20% to 25% were seen once. The sequence derives from an adult who was a healthcare worker with PCR-confirmed SARS-CoV-2 infection or an uninfected control (not recorded which). The specimen was whole blood, collected at baseline.

The CDR3 DNA follows: TGTGCCAGCAGCTTGGCGGGCATGAACACTGAAGCTTTCTTT. Its translation: CASSLAGMNTEAFF. This rearrangement joins TRBV5-8 to TRBJ1-1; no firm D call. The CDR3 covers 14 residues. CDR1 is SGHTS and CDR2 is YDEGEE in the germline V gene. Trimming took off 0 bases at V and 0 bases at J, with 6 bases between the two ends.